These 3 T cell receptor beta chains were all obtained from the same sample, sequenced in a study of blood T cell repertoires in COVID-19. The method was immunoSEQ multiplex PCR; TCRdb's version includes in-frame clones alone and lacks a portion of them. The sample yields more than 200,000 clones, around 89% seen once. Sample: PBMCs or T cells enriched from blood (not recorded which). The receptors come from a woman aged 25 to 39 who had recovered from COVID-19.

The V gene is TRBV30, the J gene TRBJ1-1, with a tentative D call TRBD1 (5 bases). Looked up from germline, CDR1 is GTSNPN and CDR2 is SVGIG (reference sequence). The CDR3 consists of 14 residues. V dropped 5 bases and J dropped 1 base, with 14 bases sitting between them. CDR3 nucleotide sequence: TGTGCCTGGCAGGGTTTAGGGAAGAACACTGAAGCTTTCTTT. Translation: CAWQGLGKNTEAFF.

The chain links TRBV5-8 to TRBJ1-5, with D unclear. Germline CDR1 reads SGHTS; CDR2 reads YDEGEE. This CDR3 spans 15 amino acids. The germline V and J ends were trimmed by 2 bases and 4 bases, with 13 bases remaining between them. CDR3 amino acids: CASSFSGLGNQPQHF. CDR3 in DNA: TGTGCCAGCAGCTTTTCCGGGTTGGGTAATCAGCCCCAGCATTTT.

This clone was picked up a small number of times. This chain links TRBV5-8 with TRBJ1-6, with D possibly TRBD1 on 6 matching bases. CDR3 size: 15 residues. V was pared by 4 bases and J by 3 bases, with 11 bases between. Germline V lookup: CDR1 SGHTS, CDR2 YDEGEE. As DNA, the CDR3 is TGTGCCAGCAGCCCAGGGGTCTACTATAATTCACCCCTCCACTTT. It codes for CASSPGVYYNSPLHF.